These 13 T cell receptor beta chains were all obtained from the same sample, sequenced in a study of blood T cell repertoires in COVID-19. Some clones are missing from TCRdb's copy, which holds only in-frame ones; the method was immunoSEQ multiplex PCR. The sample lists 310,000 or so clones; roughly 85% were seen once. Sequencing was performed on PBMCs or T cells enriched from blood (not recorded which). The receptor source for this set is a woman in her 30s who had recovered from COVID-19.

The chain recombines TRBV18 with TRBJ1-4; 7 bases fit TRBD1. Per germline, CDR1 KGHSH and CDR2 LQKENI. The CDR3 has 16 residues. Unmatched junction bases numbered 8, after V lost 5 bases and J lost 2 bases. The CDR3 is CASSETGHRTNEKLFF. The CDR3 coding sequence is TGTGCCAGCTCAGAGACAGGGCACCGTACTAATGAAAAACTGTTTTTT.

The chain couples TRBV7-2 to TRBJ2-7; D not resolved. This CDR3 has 13 amino acids. Germline values: CDR1 SGHTA, CDR2 FQGNSA. V dropped 3 bases and J dropped 2 bases, with 8 bases sitting between them. The chain's CDR3 is CASSFGPPYEQYF. The CDR3 DNA reads TGTGCCAGCAGCTTTGGGCCCCCCTACGAGCAGTACTTC. Using reference TRBV7-2 and TRBJ2-7 for the parts outside the CDR3, the full variable domain is GAGVSQSPSNKVTEKGKDVELRCDPISGHTALYWYRQSLGQGLEFLIYFQGNSAPDKSGLPSDRFSAERTGGSVSTLTIQRTQQEDSAVYLCASSFGPPYEQYFGPGTRLTVT.

The J gene is TRBJ1-4, the V gene TRBV7-9; maybe TRBD1 (5 bases). The CDR3 covers 18 residues. The V end lost 1 base, the J end lost 5 bases, and 20 bases lay between the germline ends. CDR1 and CDR2 from the germline V gene are SEHNR and FQNEAQ (reference sequence). The DNA of the CDR3 is TGTGCCAGCAGCTTAGTACGCCAGTCGTCCGACAGAAATGAAAAACTGTTTTTT. This codes for CASSLVRQSSDRNEKLFF.

As to this clone: Mismatch with germline at one junction end may stem from a read error. The V and J genes are TRBV2 and TRBJ1-2; a weak D match, TRBD1 (5 bases). CDR1 and CDR2 from the germline V gene are SNHLY and FYNNEI. CDR3 size: 13 residues. This chain's CDR3 is CASSEGAAEGYTF. DNA of the CDR3: TGTGCCAGCAGCGAAGGGGCAGCGGAGGGCTACACCTTC.

The V gene is TRBV7-8, the J gene TRBJ2-7; 9 bases agree with TRBD1. The germline V gene has CDR1 SGHVS and CDR2 FQNEAQ. Unmatched junction bases numbered 9, after V lost 5 bases and J lost 1 base. The CDR3 runs 16 residues. The CDR3 nucleotides read TGTGCCAGCAGCCATCACCCGGACAGGGGTTCCTACGAGCAGTACTTC. Translating it yields CASSHHPDRGSYEQYF.

The chain carries TRBV7-2 and TRBJ2-7; maybe TRBD1 (5 bases). The CDR3 runs 12 residues. Trimming took 5 bases from V and 7 from J, leaving 12 bases between them. CDR1 SGHTA and CDR2 FQGNSA come from the germline V gene. The CDR3: CASSRTTREQYF. CDR3 DNA: TGTGCCAGCAGCAGGACAACCCGGGAGCAGTACTTC. The whole variable domain, remainder taken from reference TRBV7-2 and TRBJ2-7, is GAGVSQSPSNKVTEKGKDVELRCDPISGHTALYWYRQSLGQGLEFLIYFQGNSAPDKSGLPSDRFSAERTGGSVSTLTIQRTQQEDSAVYLCASSRTTREQYFGPGTRLTVT.

The genes are TRBV11-1 and TRBJ2-1, with 11 bases that match TRBD1. Losses at the gene ends were 4 bases for V and 8 bases for J; bases not matched to a gene: 10. In germline, CDR1 is SGHAT, CDR2 FQDESV (reference sequence). This CDR3 has 16 amino acids. CDR3 protein: CASSYAGTGGVYEQFF. The CDR3 DNA reads TGTGCCAGCAGCTACGCCGGGACAGGGGGTGTATATGAGCAGTTCTTC.

The V call is TRBV21-1, the J call TRBJ2-7; TRBD2 is taken as the D call from the table, unchecked against the DNA. TRBV21-1 is a recognized pseudogene. The CDR3 sequence is 14 residues long. Here the CDR3 reads CASRGTSGSYEQYF. The CDR3 DNA is TGTGCCAGCAGAGGGACTAGCGGTTCCTACGAGCAGTACTTC.

The chain combines TRBV20-1 with TRBJ2-3, with D unclear. V lost 6 bases to trimming and J lost 4 bases, with 8 bases between them. Germline CDR1 DFQATT, CDR2 SNEGSKA (reference sequence). The length of the CDR3 is 11 residues. For the CDR3, the DNA is TGCAGTGCCCGGAGTTCAGATACGCAGTATTTT. It codes for CSARSSDTQYF.

This chain uses TRBV21-1 with TRBJ1-5; the DNA was not used to check the table's D call, TRBD1. TRBV21-1 is described as a pseudogene. This CDR3 has 14 residues. CDR3 in amino acids: CATSSRGSGQPQHF. In nucleotides, the CDR3 is TGTGCCACTTCATCCAGGGGTTCGGGTCAGCCCCAGCATTTT.

The chain recombines TRBV30 with TRBJ2-7; 9 bases are a match to TRBD2. This CDR3 spans 14 amino acids. V lost 3 bases and J lost 0; bases outside the gene matches: 3. Germline V gene sequence: CDR1 GTSNPN, CDR2 SVGIG (reference sequence). The CDR3 region is CAWRIAGASYEQYF. For the CDR3, the DNA is TGTGCCTGGAGGATAGCGGGAGCCTCCTACGAGCAGTACTTC.

The chain uses TRBV5-8 and TRBJ2-6; 11 nucleotides align to TRBD1. With 4 bases clipped from V and 2 bases from J, the junction kept 11 bases outside the gene matches. CDR1 and CDR2 from the germline V gene are SGHTS and YDEGEE. The CDR3 totals 19 residues. The CDR3 nucleotides read TGTGCCAGCAGCGCCGGACAGGGGGCGGTCTCGGCTGGGGCCAACGTCCTGACTTTC. Translation gives CASSAGQGAVSAGANVLTF.

The rearrangement joins TRBV7-2 to TRBJ1-3; 8 nucleotides agree with TRBD1. Trimming cost V 4 bases and J 6 bases; bases outside gene matches: 5. The CDR3 consists of 14 residues. CDR1 is SGHTA, CDR2 FQGNSA, per germline. CDR3 sequence (DNA): TGTGCCAGCAGCTCAGGACAGGGTGCAAACACCATATATTTT. Protein sequence: CASSSGQGANTIYF.